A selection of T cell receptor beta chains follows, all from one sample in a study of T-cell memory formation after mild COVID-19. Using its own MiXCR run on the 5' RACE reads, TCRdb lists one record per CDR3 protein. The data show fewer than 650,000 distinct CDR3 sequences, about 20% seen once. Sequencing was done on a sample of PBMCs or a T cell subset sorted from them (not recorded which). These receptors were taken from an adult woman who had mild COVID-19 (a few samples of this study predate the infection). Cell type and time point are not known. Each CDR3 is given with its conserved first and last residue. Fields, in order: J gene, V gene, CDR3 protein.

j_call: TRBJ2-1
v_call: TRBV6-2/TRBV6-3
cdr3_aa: CASSYSRASGRNEQFF

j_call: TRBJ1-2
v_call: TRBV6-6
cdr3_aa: CATLGVPYGYTF

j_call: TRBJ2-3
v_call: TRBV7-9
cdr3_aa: CASSLSGQGTDTQYF

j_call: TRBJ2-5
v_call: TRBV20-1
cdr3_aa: CSARVPRGGEETQYF

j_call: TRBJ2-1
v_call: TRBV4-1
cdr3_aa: CASSQFPGLLNEQFF

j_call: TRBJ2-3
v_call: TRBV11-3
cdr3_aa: CASSPRGQRREGDTQYF

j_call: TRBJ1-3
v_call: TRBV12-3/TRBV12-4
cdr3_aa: CASSLLGRYSGNTIYF

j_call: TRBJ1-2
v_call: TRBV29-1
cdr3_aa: CSVEDRGGYGYTF

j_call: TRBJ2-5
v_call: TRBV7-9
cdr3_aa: CASSSGLAGGSYETQYF

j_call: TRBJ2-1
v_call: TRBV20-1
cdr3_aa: CSAREGKRSSYNEQFF

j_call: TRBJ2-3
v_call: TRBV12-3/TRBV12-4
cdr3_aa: CASSRGTGRTDTQYF

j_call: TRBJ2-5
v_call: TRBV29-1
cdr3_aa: CSVRVFGETQYF

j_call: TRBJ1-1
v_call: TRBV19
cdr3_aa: CASSIFQDTEAFF

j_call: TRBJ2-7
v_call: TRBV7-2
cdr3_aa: CASSLDLRGYGGQYF

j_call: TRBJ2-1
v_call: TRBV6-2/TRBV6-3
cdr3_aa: CASTNQGKGNEQFF

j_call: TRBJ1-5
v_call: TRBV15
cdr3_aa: CATAGVNQVNQPQHF

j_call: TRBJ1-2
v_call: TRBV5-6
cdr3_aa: CASSETGTATNYGYTF

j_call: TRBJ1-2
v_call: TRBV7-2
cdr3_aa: CASSPPWGSTNYGYTF

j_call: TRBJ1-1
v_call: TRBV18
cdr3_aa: CASSPSLGNTEAFF

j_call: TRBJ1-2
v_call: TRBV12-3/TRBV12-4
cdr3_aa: CASSISPRTDRGQGYTF

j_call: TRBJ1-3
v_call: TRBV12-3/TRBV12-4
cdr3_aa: CASSFPSGNTIYF

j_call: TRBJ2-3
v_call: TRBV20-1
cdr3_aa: CSASGDTQYF

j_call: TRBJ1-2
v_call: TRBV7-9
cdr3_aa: CASSPSRDVPYGYTF

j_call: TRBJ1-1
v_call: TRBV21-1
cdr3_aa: CASSKLGPDRGTEAFF

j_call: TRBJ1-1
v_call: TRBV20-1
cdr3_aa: CSADDSMNTEAFF

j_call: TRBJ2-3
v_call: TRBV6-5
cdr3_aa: CATWDFTPHTDTQYF

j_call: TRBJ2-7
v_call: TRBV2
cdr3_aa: CASSDPETSSSYEQYF

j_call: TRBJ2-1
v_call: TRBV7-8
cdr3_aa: CASSLAVTGLAGGNEQFF